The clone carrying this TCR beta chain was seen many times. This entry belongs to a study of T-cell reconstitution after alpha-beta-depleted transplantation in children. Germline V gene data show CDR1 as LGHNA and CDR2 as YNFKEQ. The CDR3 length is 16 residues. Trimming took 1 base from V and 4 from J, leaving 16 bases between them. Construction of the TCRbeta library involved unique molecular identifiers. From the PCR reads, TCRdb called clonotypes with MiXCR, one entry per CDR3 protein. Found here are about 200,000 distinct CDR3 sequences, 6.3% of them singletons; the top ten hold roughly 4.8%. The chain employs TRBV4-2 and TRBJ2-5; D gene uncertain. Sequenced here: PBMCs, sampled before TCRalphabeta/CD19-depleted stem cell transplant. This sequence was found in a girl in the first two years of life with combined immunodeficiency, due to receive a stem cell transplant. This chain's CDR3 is CASSQVGAPERETQYF. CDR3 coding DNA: TGTGCCAGCAGCCAAGTAGGAGCGCCAGAGCGAGAGACCCAGTACTTC.